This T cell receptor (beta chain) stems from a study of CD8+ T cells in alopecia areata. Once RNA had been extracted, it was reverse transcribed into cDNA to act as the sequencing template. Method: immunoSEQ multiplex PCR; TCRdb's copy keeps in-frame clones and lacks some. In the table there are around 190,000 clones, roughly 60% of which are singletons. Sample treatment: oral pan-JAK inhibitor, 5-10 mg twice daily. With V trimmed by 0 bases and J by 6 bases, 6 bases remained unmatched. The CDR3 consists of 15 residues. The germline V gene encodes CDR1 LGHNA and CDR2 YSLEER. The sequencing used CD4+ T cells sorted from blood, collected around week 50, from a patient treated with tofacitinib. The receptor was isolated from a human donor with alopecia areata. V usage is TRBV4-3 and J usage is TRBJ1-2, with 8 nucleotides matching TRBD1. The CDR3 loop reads CASSQDRPRGHGYTF. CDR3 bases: TGCGCCAGCAGCCAAGATCGTCCCAGGGGGCATGGCTACACCTTC.